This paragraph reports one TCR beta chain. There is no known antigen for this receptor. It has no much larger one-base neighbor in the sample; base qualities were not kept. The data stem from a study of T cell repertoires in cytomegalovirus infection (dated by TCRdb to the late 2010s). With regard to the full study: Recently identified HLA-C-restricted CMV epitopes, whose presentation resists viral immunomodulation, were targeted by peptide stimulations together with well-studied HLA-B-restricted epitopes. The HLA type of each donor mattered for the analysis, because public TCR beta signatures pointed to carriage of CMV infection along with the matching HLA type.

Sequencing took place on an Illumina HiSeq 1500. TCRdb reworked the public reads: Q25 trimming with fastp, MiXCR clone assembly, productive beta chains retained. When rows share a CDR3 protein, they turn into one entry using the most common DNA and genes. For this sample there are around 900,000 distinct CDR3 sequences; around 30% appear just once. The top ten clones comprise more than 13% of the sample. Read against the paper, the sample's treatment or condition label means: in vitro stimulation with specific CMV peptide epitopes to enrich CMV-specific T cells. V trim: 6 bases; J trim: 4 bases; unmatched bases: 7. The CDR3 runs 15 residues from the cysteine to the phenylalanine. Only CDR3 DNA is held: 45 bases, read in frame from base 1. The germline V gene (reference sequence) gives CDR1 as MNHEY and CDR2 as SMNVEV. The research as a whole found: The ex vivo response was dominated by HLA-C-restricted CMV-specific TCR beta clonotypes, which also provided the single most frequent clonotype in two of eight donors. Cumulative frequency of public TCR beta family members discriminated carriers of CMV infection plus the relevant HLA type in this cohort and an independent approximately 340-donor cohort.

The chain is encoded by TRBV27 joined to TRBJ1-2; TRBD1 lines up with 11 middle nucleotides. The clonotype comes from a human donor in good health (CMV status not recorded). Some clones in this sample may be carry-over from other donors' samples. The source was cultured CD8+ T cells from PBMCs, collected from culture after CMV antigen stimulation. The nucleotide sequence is TGTGCCAGCAGCTCCTTGGGGACAGGGGGCTATGGCTACACCTTC. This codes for CASSSLGTGGYGYTF.